The T cell receptor beta chain under discussion was sequenced for a study of T cells in Graves' hyperthyroidism and ophthalmopathy. Study-wide findings and caveats: Prediction of ophthalmopathy progression came a median 6.5 months pre-onset.

The trim removed 6 bases at V and 7 bases at J, leaving 8 bases unmatched. CDR1 is DFQATT, CDR2 SNEGSKA, per germline (reference sequence). The CDR3 consists of 14 residues. From approximately 9.1 ml of fresh peripheral blood, PBMCs were isolated. This clonotype was counted at least ten times. Its matching antigen is unknown. TCR beta CDR3 regions were amplified from RNA transcripts. The TCR CDR3 was amplified in a first-round RT-PCR using the HTBI primer set. TCRdb called the multiplex PCR reads again in MiXCR, with one record for every CDR3 protein. The sample lists approximately 560,000 distinct CDR3 sequences, around 16% occurring once.

The chain combines TRBV20-1 with TRBJ2-7, with 14 bases identical to TRBD2. The sample comprised blood. The TCR was taken from a young woman with Graves' hyperthyroidism. The CDR3 here is CSARLAGGPGEQYF. The CDR3 DNA follows: TGCAGTGCCAGACTAGCGGGAGGGCCGGGGGAGCAGTACTTC.